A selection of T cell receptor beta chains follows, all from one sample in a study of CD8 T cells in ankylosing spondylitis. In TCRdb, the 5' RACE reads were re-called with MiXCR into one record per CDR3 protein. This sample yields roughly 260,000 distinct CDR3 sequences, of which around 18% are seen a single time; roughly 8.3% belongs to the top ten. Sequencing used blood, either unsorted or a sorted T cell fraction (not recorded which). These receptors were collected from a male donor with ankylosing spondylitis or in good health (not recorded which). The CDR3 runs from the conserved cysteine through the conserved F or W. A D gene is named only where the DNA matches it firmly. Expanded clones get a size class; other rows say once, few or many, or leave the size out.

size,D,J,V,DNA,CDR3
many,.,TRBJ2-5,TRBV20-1,TGCAGTGCTCCCAGGACAGATCAAGAGACCCAGTACTTC,CSAPRTDQETQYF
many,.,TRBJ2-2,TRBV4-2,TGTGCCAGCAGCCAAGTCGGAGTAGCATACGCCGGGGAGCTGTTTTTT,CASSQVGVAYAGELFF
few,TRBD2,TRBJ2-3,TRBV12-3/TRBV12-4,TGTGCCAGCAGTTCCCTAGCGGGGGGGCTGGGGTCGCAGTATTTT,CASSSLAGGLGSQYF
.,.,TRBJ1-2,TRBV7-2,TGTGCCAGCACTCAGAGTCCTGGCTATGGCTACACCTTC,CASTQSPGYGYTF
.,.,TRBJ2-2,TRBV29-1,TGCAGCGTTCCCCCCCCAGGGGGGGGAAACACCGGGGAGCTGTTTTTT,CSVPPPGGGNTGELFF
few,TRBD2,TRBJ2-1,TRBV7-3,TGTGCCAGCAGTCCCGGTACTAGCGGCAACAATGAGCAGTTCTTC,CASSPGTSGNNEQFF
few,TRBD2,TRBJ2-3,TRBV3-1,TGTGCCAGCAGCCTCAATGAGGGGACGTCCTCTAGCGGGAGGGCCCTTACAGATACGCAGTATTTT,CASSLNEGTSSSGRALTDTQYF
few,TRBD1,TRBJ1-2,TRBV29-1,TGCAGCGTTGAAGCCCTAACCAAATCTCAGGGGGTCTATGGCTACACCTTC,CSVEALTKSQGVYGYTF
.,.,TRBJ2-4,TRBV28,TGTGCCAGCAGTTGGGGTCAGGGAGGCATTCAGTACTTC,CASSWGQGGIQYF
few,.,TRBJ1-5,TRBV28,TGTGCCAGCAACTCGGGAATAAATCGTCCCCAGCATTTT,CASNSGINRPQHF
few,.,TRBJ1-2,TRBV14,TGTGCCAGCAGCCCCTCGCGCTGGTTTCCTGGTGGCTACACCTTC,CASSPSRWFPGGYTF
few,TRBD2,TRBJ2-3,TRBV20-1,TGCAGTGCTAGAGATCCAGCCGGGAGGGGTCGACCAGATACGCAGTATTTT,CSARDPAGRGRPDTQYF
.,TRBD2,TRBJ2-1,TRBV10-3,TGTGCCACAGCGGGAGGGAGCTCCTACAATGAGCAGTTCTTC,CATAGGSSYNEQFF
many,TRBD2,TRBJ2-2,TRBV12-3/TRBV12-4,TGTGCCAGCAGGGGGACTAGCGGGGACCCTACCGGGGAGCTGTTTTTT,CASRGTSGDPTGELFF
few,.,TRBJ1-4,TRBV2,TGTGCCAGCAGTGATCCCGTGACAGGTTCGAGGGGAACTAATGAAAAACTGTTTTTT,CASSDPVTGSRGTNEKLFF
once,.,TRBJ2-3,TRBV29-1,TGCAGCGTCGTCCGGCCGCTCACACATACGCAGTATTTT,CSVVRPLTHTQYF
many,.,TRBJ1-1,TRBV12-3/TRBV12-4,TGTGCCAGCAGCCCCAAAAGGCTGAACACTGAAGCTTTCTTT,CASSPKRLNTEAFF
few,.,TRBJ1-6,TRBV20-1,TGCAGTGCTAGAGACGGGAATAATTCACCCCTCCACTTT,CSARDGNNSPLHF
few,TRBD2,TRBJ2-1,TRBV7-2,TGTGCCAGCAGCTTAGCCGCGGGGGTTCGTGAGCAGTTCTTC,CASSLAAGVREQFF
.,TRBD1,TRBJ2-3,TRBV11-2,TGTGCCAGCAGCTTCCGGGACAGGGGCCCGGATACGCAGTATTTT,CASSFRDRGPDTQYF
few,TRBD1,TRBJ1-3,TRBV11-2,TGTGCCAGCAGCTTAGAAGGGGGACAGAACTCTGGAAACACCATATATTTT,CASSLEGGQNSGNTIYF
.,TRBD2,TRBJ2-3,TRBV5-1,TGCGCCAGCAGTTTTGCTAGCGGGATAAGCACAGATACGCAGTATTTT,CASSFASGISTDTQYF
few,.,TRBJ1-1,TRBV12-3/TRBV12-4,TGTGCCAGCAGTTTCGGGTCAACCACTGAAGCTTTCTTT,CASSFGSTTEAFF
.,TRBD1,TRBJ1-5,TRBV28,TGTGCCAGCAGTCCCTTAAGACAGGGGCGAGGGAATCAGCCCCAGCATTTT,CASSPLRQGRGNQPQHF
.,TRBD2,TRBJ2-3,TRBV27,TGTGCCAGCAGTCCCTCGACTAGCGGGGCAGATACGCAGTATTTT,CASSPSTSGADTQYF
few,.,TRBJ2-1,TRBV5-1,TGCGCCAGCAGCGGACCAAACTCCTACAATGAGCAGTTCTTC,CASSGPNSYNEQFF
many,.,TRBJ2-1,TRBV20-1,TGCAGTGCTGATCCCCGGAGACATAATGTTTATGAGCAGTTCTTC,CSADPRRHNVYEQFF